This TCR beta chain was documented in a study of shared clonotypes between healthy human individuals (dated by TCRdb to 2020 to 2021). With regard to the full study: The cohort included a few men and a couple of women between 18 and 49 years of age. For each donor, three plates each were used for CD4 naive and CD4 memory, two plates were used for CD8 naive, and one plate was used for CD8 memory. To estimate repertoire size and how much clonotypes are shared between individuals, the study performed deep sequencing of blood TCR repertoires from roughly five healthy adults. Different laboratories and diverse techniques were used to prepare libraries and sequence TCR repertoires, to increase sequencing depth and limit assay-specific biases. Per donor, leukapheresis produced somewhere between about 0.94 and 9 billion PBMCs.

Using the deep immunoSEQ assay, multiplex PCR amplified TCR CDR3 regions from genomic DNA. Genomic DNA extracted from each cell subset was distributed evenly over all wells of several immunoSEQ 96-well plates, and each plate served as one replicate. For sorted subsets, each replicate PCR was loaded with 200 ng genomic DNA, equivalent to about 30,000 T cell genomes. The purified libraries were quantified using a Qubit 3.0 fluorometer, sized with a Bioanalyzer 2100, and then quantified again using the KAPA Library Quantification kit. Every immunoSEQ 96-well plate was sequenced on a dedicated single-read 150-cycle Illumina NextSeq 550 flow cell. The study's own analysis went as follows. Because only junctional sequences without quality scores were contained in the immunoSEQ output, filtering matching that applied to full-length reads could not be performed. Sequences were annotated with PyIR, a Python wrapper for IgBLAST v1.9, and V/J genes and CDR3 were assigned using IMGT germline references. Any read was removed if the V/J assignment was weak (E-value above 1e-6), the CDR3 was missing, or the read contained stop codons, out-of-frame junctions, or ambiguous translated residues. V3J clonotypes were defined by identical inferred V gene, J gene, and CDR3 amino acid sequence. Percentage overlap between repertoires was calculated by dividing the number of shared unique clonotypes by the size of the smaller repertoire. Three approaches were used to assess repertoire richness: RTK rarefaction, the Chao1 estimator, and Recon v2.1 estimates of unobserved clonotypes. OLGA was used to compute generation probabilities for all TCRbeta clonotypes that the gDNA method yielded from a few donors. TCRdb obtained this table from immuneACCESS and retained in-frame rearrangements with V and J assigned. These tables miss some clones; where compared with another copy, unresolved V genes account for less than half of the shortfall, and the remainder is unexplained. That table is the source of V, J and clone size, and D and trimming were worked out from the DNA. The sample has 950,000 to 1,100,000 clones on record, about 77% of them singletons. The leading ten clones occupy about 1.5% of the sample.

Sequences WSHSY (CDR1) and SAAADI (CDR2) are obtained from the germline V gene. V loses 3 bases at its end and J loses 4 bases; junction bases beyond the gene matches: 4. The CDR3 runs 16 residues from the cysteine to the phenylalanine. Only CDR3 DNA is held: 48 bases, read in frame from base 1. The donors were healthy, HIV-negative adults with no recently reported acute infections or vaccinations. Every donor was a Caucasian adult living in Nashville, Tennessee, USA. CD4+ T cells were enriched through magnetic negative selection, after which naive cells were positively selected on CD45RA and the remaining negative fraction served as the memory subset. Blood was collected by leukapheresis, and PBMCs were isolated by Ficoll-Histopaque density gradient centrifugation and then cryopreserved in liquid nitrogen vapor phase. Analytical flow cytometry was used to check the purity and quantity of every magnetically sorted T cell population. From each sorted fraction, genomic DNA was isolated and quantified by UV absorbance on a Nanodrop 2000c.

Comment on this clone: Its cognate antigen has yet to be identified. Base qualities are missing; no much larger clone stands one base away.

What the authors observed across the whole study: Clonotypes shared by all four sorted-subset donors showed higher generation probabilities than non-shared clonotypes. The small number of donors limited the genetic and exposure-history diversity represented. Sampling was restricted to blood, and TCR repertoires in tissue are likely to differ from TCR repertoires in blood. Sharing across a handful of donors was observed for approximately 5% of naive CD4, 3.5% of naive CD8, 2% to 2.5% of memory CD4, and roughly 0.4% of memory CD8 clonotypes. Larger estimated clonotype richness was generally found for naive subsets than for memory subsets. Even with the large sequencing depth, rarefaction of the sorted-subset datasets indicated that sequencing was incomplete. Pairwise subsampling indicated that sequencing depth was expected to affect the degree of clonotype sharing among donors.

Specimen: memory CD4+ T cells sorted from blood. According to the study, the label for this sample's cell subset or site signals: CD45RA-negative fraction. The receptor comes from a man aged 18 to 30 in good health. The rearranged segments are TRBV10-2 and TRBJ2-5; TRBD2 aligns with 14 central bases. Here is the DNA: TGCGCCAGCAGTGATATGACTAGCGGGAGGGGAGAGACCCAGTACTTC. The translation is CASSDMTSGRGETQYF.